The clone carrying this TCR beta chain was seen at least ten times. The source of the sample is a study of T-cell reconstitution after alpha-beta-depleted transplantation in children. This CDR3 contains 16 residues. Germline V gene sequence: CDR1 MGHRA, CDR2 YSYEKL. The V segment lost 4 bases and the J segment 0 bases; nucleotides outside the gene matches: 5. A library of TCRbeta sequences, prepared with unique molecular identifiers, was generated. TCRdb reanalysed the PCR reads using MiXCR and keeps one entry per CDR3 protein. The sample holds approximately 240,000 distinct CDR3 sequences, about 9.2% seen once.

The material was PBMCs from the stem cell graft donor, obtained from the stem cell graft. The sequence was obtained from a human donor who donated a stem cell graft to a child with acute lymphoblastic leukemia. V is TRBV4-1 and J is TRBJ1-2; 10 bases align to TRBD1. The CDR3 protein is CASSPDRGGTNYGYTF. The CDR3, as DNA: TGCGCCAGCAGCCCGGACAGGGGGGGTACTAACTATGGCTACACCTTC.